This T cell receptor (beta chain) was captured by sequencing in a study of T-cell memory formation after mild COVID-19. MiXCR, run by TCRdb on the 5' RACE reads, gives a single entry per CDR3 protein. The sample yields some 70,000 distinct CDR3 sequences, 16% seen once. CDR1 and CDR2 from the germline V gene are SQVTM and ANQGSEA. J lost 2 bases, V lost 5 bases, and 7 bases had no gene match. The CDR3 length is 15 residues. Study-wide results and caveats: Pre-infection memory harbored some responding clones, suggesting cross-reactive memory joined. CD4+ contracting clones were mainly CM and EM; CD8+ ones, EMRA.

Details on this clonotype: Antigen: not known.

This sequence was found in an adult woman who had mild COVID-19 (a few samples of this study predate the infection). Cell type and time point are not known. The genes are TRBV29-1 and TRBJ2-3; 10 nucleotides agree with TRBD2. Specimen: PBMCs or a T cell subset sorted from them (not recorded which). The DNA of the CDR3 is TGCAGCGTTCCAACGCTAGCGGGAGTCACAGATACGCAGTATTTT. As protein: CSVPTLAGVTDTQYF.